This TCR beta chain emerged from a study of beta chain features in type 1 diabetes. Study results and limitations: Sampled from patients, naive, central memory and Treg TCRB repertoires appeared more similar than those sampled from healthy donors. Type 1 diabetes patients had moderately but significantly shorter TCRB CDR3s in all four CD4+ subsets. Over-representation of high TCR-expressing cells was a possible consequence of cDNA sequencing. PCR could preferentially amplify shorter templates, alike in patients and controls.

This clone turned up a few times. The target antigen is unknown. Reverse transcribing all isolated RNA meant expressed TCRB transcripts were sequenced. Some clones are missing from TCRdb's copy, which holds only in-frame ones; the method was immunoSEQ multiplex PCR. Of 200,000 to 250,000 clones listed, around 14% are singletons. The germline V gene has CDR1 SGHRS and CDR2 YFSETQ. This CDR3 is 15 amino acids long. V was trimmed by 1 base and J by 4 bases, leaving 14 bases between them. CD4+ cells of the naive, central memory, regulatory and stem cell-like memory types were sorted via CD45RO/CCR7/CD25/CD127/CD95/CD27.

Material for sequencing was naive CD4+ T cells from blood. The gene calls are TRBV5-1 and TRBJ2-5, with D perhaps matching TRBD1 (5 bases). This TCR was recovered from a man aged 25 to 40 with type 1 diabetes. The CDR3 region is CASSLQGREGETQYF. The CDR3 DNA follows: TGCGCCAGCAGCTTGCAGGGCAGGGAAGGAGAGACCCAGTACTTC. Variable domain in full (rest from reference TRBV5-1 and TRBJ2-5): KAGVTQTPRYLIKTRGQQVTLSCSPISGHRSVSWYQQTPGQGLQFLFEYFSETQRNKGNFPGRFSGRQFSNSRSEMNVSTLELGDSALYLCASSLQGREGETQYFGPGTRLLVL.